The 30 T cell receptor beta chains reported below all come from one sample, sequenced in a study of OX40 agonist ivuxolimab in advanced cancers. Clones were read by immunoSEQ multiplex PCR, and TCRdb kept only the in-frame ones, dropping some. The repertoire holds roughly 49,000 clones, about 79% seen once, with roughly 8.6% in the top ten. The source was CD4+ or CD8+ T cells sorted from blood, collected in a trial of the OX40 agonist ivuxolimab. The receptors were gathered from an adult with an advanced solid tumor such as melanoma, head and neck, liver or kidney cancer.

This chain connects TRBV27 to TRBJ1-4, with D uncertain. V lost 5 bases to trimming and J lost 8 bases, with 12 bases between them. CDR3 size: 13 residues. The germline gives CDR1 MNHEY, CDR2 SMNVEV (reference sequence). CDR3 DNA: TGTGCCAGCAGTACGCCCGGGAGAGAAAAACTGTTTTTT. The encoded protein is CASSTPGREKLFF.

This clone has only one observation. The chain links TRBV19 to TRBJ1-2; maybe TRBD1 (6 bases). V lost 5 bases, J lost 8 bases, and 15 bases lay in between. CDR3 length equals 13 residues. Germline V CDR1 and CDR2: LNHDA, SQIVND (reference sequence). CDR3 sequence reads: CASSGRGFLGYTF. In DNA, the CDR3 is TGTGCCAGTAGTGGGAGGGGGTTCTTGGGCTACACCTTC.

This chain connects TRBV5-8 to TRBJ1-1; no clear D gene. The CDR3 loop spans 14 amino acids. V lost 0 bases and J 1 base, leaving 7 bases between the germline ends. The germline gives CDR1 SGHTS, CDR2 YDEGEE. In DNA, the CDR3 is TGTGCCAGCAGCTTGGACGCATGGAACACTGAAGCTTTCTTT. It specifies CASSLDAWNTEAFF.

The chain is built from TRBV27 and TRBJ1-3; 7 bases agree with TRBD1. The V gene end was trimmed by 6 bases and the J gene end by 5 bases; junction bases not matched to a gene: 7. Germline V gene sequence: CDR1 MNHEY, CDR2 SMNVEV (reference sequence). This CDR3 is built from 14 residues. The CDR3: CASRGTARRNTIYF. Here the CDR3 DNA reads TGTGCCAGCAGAGGGACAGCGCGGAGAAACACCATATATTTT.

The DNA for the CDR3 is TGTGCCAGCAGTGTATCTCCGGGCCTCTATGGCTACACCTTC. Its translation: CASSVSPGLYGYTF. This chain joins TRBV6-1 and TRBJ1-2; D unclear. V lost 4 bases, J lost 4 bases, and 13 bases lay in between. From germline, CDR1 is MNHNS and CDR2 SASEGT. The CDR3 extends over 14 amino acids.

This rearrangement joins TRBV19 to TRBJ2-3; D gene unclear. The V and J ends lost 6 bases and 4 bases respectively, with 14 bases between them. The CDR3 sequence is 14 residues long. CDR1 is LNHDA and CDR2 is SQIVND in the germline V gene (reference sequence). The CDR3 region is CASSFTSEPDTQYF. CDR3 in DNA: TGTGCCAGTAGCTTTACTTCTGAACCAGATACGCAGTATTTT.

The chain joins TRBV6-6 to TRBJ1-2, with 9 bases fitting TRBD1. Trimming at V came to 6 bases and at J to 3 bases, leaving 5 bases not matched to a gene. The length of the CDR3 is 14 residues. The germline CDR1 and CDR2 sequences are MNHNY and SVGAGI (reference sequence). CDR3 in DNA: TGTGCCAGCAGGCCCGGACAGGGGTACTATGGCTACACCTTC. This codes for CASRPGQGYYGYTF.

This sequence joins TRBV7-9 and TRBJ2-1, with 8 positions matching TRBD2. Germline assignment: CDR1 SEHNR and CDR2 FQNEAQ (reference sequence). This CDR3 comprises 14 residues. The ends lost 3 bases at V and 2 bases at J; junction bases unmatched: 0. The CDR3 is CASSLREAYNEQFF. In DNA form, the CDR3 reads TGTGCCAGCAGCTTGCGGGAGGCCTACAATGAGCAGTTCTTC. The complete variable domain, with remaining parts taken from reference TRBV7-9 and TRBJ2-1, reads DTGVSQNPRHKITKRGQNVTFRCDPISEHNRLYWYRQTLGQGPEFLTYFQNEAQLEKSRLLSDRFSAERPKGSFSTLEIQRTEQGDSAMYLCASSLREAYNEQFFGPGTRLTVL.

For this clone: At the DNA level, this CDR3 is encoded by other sequences in the same sample as well. The genes are TRBV5-1 and TRBJ2-1; 7 bases line up with TRBD2. Trimming at V came to 0 bases and at J to 5 bases, leaving 2 bases not matched to a gene. The CDR3 length is 14 residues. CDR1 and CDR2 (germline): SGHRS, YFSETQ. CDR3 sequence (DNA): TGCGCCAGCAGCTTGGTGCTAGCGGACAATGAGCAGTTCTTC. It specifies CASSLVLADNEQFF.

This rearrangement joins TRBV10-3 to TRBJ2-7, with D possibly being TRBD2 (5 bases). The CDR3 consists of 16 residues. The ends were cut back, 0 bases at V and 0 bases at J, with 12 bases in the middle. CDR1 is ENHRY, CDR2 SYGVKD, per germline. This CDR3 is CAISESRLRSSYEQYF. In DNA form, the CDR3 reads TGTGCCATCAGTGAGTCCCGACTAAGGAGCTCCTACGAGCAGTACTTC.

V gene TRBV6-1 combines with J gene TRBJ2-2; 10 positions agree with TRBD1. There are 15 residues in the CDR3. Trimming cost V 11 bases and J 4 bases; bases outside gene matches: 10. CDR1 MNHNS and CDR2 SASEGT come from the germline V gene. Written as DNA, the CDR3 is TGTGCCGGCTCTTTGGACAGGGGGTTCACCGGGGAGCTGTTTTTT. Protein: CAGSLDRGFTGELFF.

In its sample, this clone was seen a few times. The chain is built from TRBV4-3 and TRBJ1-2, with D unclear. This CDR3 has 14 residues. The V gene lost 1 base and the J gene lost 2 bases, with 8 bases spanning the gap. In germline, CDR1 is LGHNA, CDR2 YSLEER. As DNA, the CDR3 is TGCGCCAGCAGCCAAGGGGGAGGGAACTATGGCTACACCTTC. Translation: CASSQGGGNYGYTF.

This clone was counted only a few times. V usage is TRBV5-8 and J usage is TRBJ1-5, with D unclear. Per germline, CDR1 SGHTS and CDR2 YDEGEE. There are 12 residues in the CDR3. Trimming pared 4 bases from V and 1 base from J, leaving 3 bases between. The CDR3 spells CASSGSNQPQHF. As DNA, the CDR3 is TGTGCCAGCAGCGGGAGCAATCAGCCCCAGCATTTT.

This clone is medium-sized. V usage is TRBV30 and J usage is TRBJ2-3; TRBD1 agrees at 10 bases. The CDR3 contains 13 residues. The ends lost 4 bases at V and 7 bases at J; junction bases unmatched: 5. Germline CDR1 reads GTSNPN; CDR2 reads SVGIG (reference sequence). This CDR3 is CAWIGQGVNTQYF. The CDR3 bases are TGTGCCTGGATTGGACAGGGGGTGAATACGCAGTATTTT. Using reference TRBV30 and TRBJ2-3 for the parts outside the CDR3, the full variable domain is SQTIHQWPATLVQPVGSPLSLECTVEGTSNPNLYWYRQAAGRGLQLLFYSVGIGQISSEVPQNLSASRPQDRQFILSSKKLLLSDSGFYLCAWIGQGVNTQYFGPGTRLTVL.

The rearrangement uses TRBV4-3 and TRBJ2-7; D is undetermined. CDR3 length: 14 amino acids. V gave up 0 bases and J gave up 3 bases, with 9 bases separating them. Germline V lookup: CDR1 LGHNA, CDR2 YSLEER. The CDR3 nucleotides read TGCGCCAGCAGCCAAGACAGGTTGATCTACGAGCAGTACTTC. It translates to CASSQDRLIYEQYF.

This clone has only a few counts. The CDR3 region is CASSSTSSNEQFF. CDR3 nucleotide sequence: TGTGCCAGCAGCTCCACTAGCAGCAATGAGCAGTTCTTC. V gene TRBV7-6 combines with J gene TRBJ2-1, with a possible D match to TRBD2 (6 bases). Trimming removed 4 bases at V and 6 bases at J, with 10 bases between. The length of the CDR3 is 13 residues. Germline assignment: CDR1 SGHVS and CDR2 FNYEAQ.

V gene TRBV19 combines with J gene TRBJ2-2; a weak D match, TRBD2 (5 bases). There are 14 residues in the CDR3. CDR1 LNHDA and CDR2 SQIVND come from the germline V gene (reference sequence). With 3 bases removed from V and 2 bases from J, the gap between germline ends came to 7 bases. In DNA form, the CDR3 reads TGTGCCAGTAGTATCGGGGTTAACACCGGGGAGCTGTTTTTT. Its translation: CASSIGVNTGELFF.

This sequence joins TRBV2 and TRBJ1-2; 9 positions match TRBD1. There are 14 residues in the CDR3. V gave up 6 bases and J gave up 4 bases; unmatched junction bases: 6. Germline CDR1 reads SNHLY; CDR2 reads FYNNEI. The chain's CDR3 is CASSGQGIFYGYTF. The CDR3 DNA reads TGTGCCAGCAGCGGACAGGGGATTTTCTATGGCTACACCTTC.

This clone was detected only once. This chain links TRBV5-1 with TRBJ2-4, with TRBD1 identical over 9 bases. CDR3 length: 15 residues. Germline V gives CDR1 SGHRS, CDR2 YFSETQ. V trimming: 7 bases; J trimming: 5 bases; junction bases outside the gene matches: 10. CDR3 sequence: CASGSRDREENIQYF. CDR3 DNA sequence: TGCGCCAGCGGATCCCGGGACAGGGAGGAAAACATTCAGTACTTC. The full variable domain, rest sourced from reference TRBV5-1 and TRBJ2-4, is KAGVTQTPRYLIKTRGQQVTLSCSPISGHRSVSWYQQTPGQGLQFLFEYFSETQRNKGNFPGRFSGRQFSNSRSEMNVSTLELGDSALYLCASGSRDREENIQYFGAGTRLSVL.

The chain links TRBV28 to TRBJ1-5; 7 bases map to TRBD1. Germline V CDR1 and CDR2: MDHEN, SYDVKM. The CDR3 sequence is 13 residues long. The V segment lost 7 bases and the J segment 3 bases; nucleotides outside the gene matches: 3. CDR3 DNA: TGTGCCAGCACCGACAGGGTCAATCAGCCCCAGCATTTT. This codes for CASTDRVNQPQHF.

The gene calls are TRBV11-2 and TRBJ1-2; 12 positions match TRBD1. Germline trimming cut 4 bases from V and 4 bases from J; bases unmatched to any gene: 10. Germline-derived CDR1 and CDR2 are SGHAT and FQNNGV. CDR3 size: 17 residues. Here the CDR3 reads CASSSEGTGGVGYGYTF. In DNA, the CDR3 is TGTGCCAGCAGCTCAGAGGGGACAGGGGGCGTGGGCTATGGCTACACCTTC.

A single count supports this clone. CDR3 coding DNA: TGTGCCAGCAGCTTAGAGTATTGGGTGTCTGGAAACACCATATATTTT. Its protein is CASSLEYWVSGNTIYF. The chain combines TRBV7-9 with TRBJ1-3; no definite D call. Trimming left V 1 base short and J 1 base short, with 11 bases between. This CDR3 is 16 amino acids long. Germline V gives CDR1 SEHNR, CDR2 FQNEAQ (reference sequence).

The chain has TRBV10-3 and TRBJ1-2, with a weak D call TRBD1 (5 bases). Trimming shortened V by 2 bases and J by 4 bases, and 8 bases separated the two germline ends. The CDR3 consists of 13 residues. Germline V gene lookup returns CDR1 ENHRY and CDR2 SYGVKD. The CDR3 DNA sequence: TGTGCCATCAGTGAGGGGGCGGGCTATGGCTACACCTTC. Its translation: CAISEGAGYGYTF.

This chain uses TRBV20-1 with TRBJ2-3, with D uncertain. The CDR3 spans 11 residues. From germline, CDR1 is DFQATT and CDR2 SNEGSKA (reference sequence). Trimming took off 2 bases at V and 6 bases at J, with 6 bases between the two ends. The CDR3 protein is CSARTVDTQYF. CDR3 coding DNA: TGCAGTGCTAGAACGGTGGATACGCAGTATTTT.

The rearrangement links TRBV11-2 to TRBJ1-6, with 8 bases fitting TRBD1. Germline lookup yields CDR1 SGHAT and CDR2 FQNNGV. V gave up 2 bases and J gave up 9 bases; unmatched junction bases: 6. The CDR3 has 15 residues. The CDR3 DNA is TGTGCCAGCAGCTTAAGGACAGGGATCGGTTCACCCCTCCACTTT. This encodes CASSLRTGIGSPLHF.

On this clone: One end of the junction does not line up with germline, which may come from a read error. The chain has TRBV5-4 and TRBJ2-5; TRBD2 might be the D (6 bases). Germline V gene sequence: CDR1 SGHNT, CDR2 YYREEE (reference sequence). The CDR3 covers 14 residues. CDR3 nucleotides: TGTGCCAGCAGTTTGGGGGGTAGGAGGGAGACCCAGTACTTC. It specifies CASSLGGRRETQYF.

The V and J genes are TRBV19 and TRBJ1-5; 8 positions agree with TRBD1. The length of the CDR3 is 16 residues. The ends lost 5 bases at V and 2 bases at J; junction bases unmatched: 8. Germline CDR1 is LNHDA and CDR2 is SQIVND (reference sequence). The CDR3: CASSFGQGDRNQPQHF. CDR3 nucleotides: TGTGCCAGTAGTTTCGGACAGGGTGATCGCAATCAGCCCCAGCATTTT.

The chain couples TRBV19 to TRBJ2-3, with 8 positions matching TRBD2. J gave up 3 bases and V 6 bases, and 11 bases lay outside the gene matches. CDR1 is LNHDA and CDR2 is SQIVND in the germline V gene (reference sequence). The CDR3 contains 16 residues. In DNA form, the CDR3 reads TGTGCCAGTAGGGGGGTGAGCGGGAGAGGGACAGATACGCAGTATTTT. The encoded protein is CASRGVSGRGTDTQYF.

This clone was seen more than once but under ten times. CDR3 protein: CASSDREGTEAFF. CDR3 DNA: TGTGCCAGCAGTGACAGGGAGGGAACTGAAGCTTTCTTT. The chain combines TRBV2 with TRBJ1-1, with D possibly TRBD1 on 5 matching bases. This CDR3 comprises 13 residues. Germline lookup yields CDR1 SNHLY and CDR2 FYNNEI. The V gene lost 3 bases and the J gene lost 5 bases, with 10 bases spanning the gap.

This clone has just one count. The chain carries TRBV19 and TRBJ2-1, with D possibly TRBD2 on 5 matching bases. This CDR3 has 13 amino acids. The V gene lost 7 bases and the J gene lost 6 bases, with 13 bases spanning the gap. Germline V gives CDR1 LNHDA, CDR2 SQIVND (reference sequence). For the CDR3, the DNA is TGTGCCAGTATCCCCCCAGGAGGCAATGAGCAGTTCTTC. It is translated as CASIPPGGNEQFF.